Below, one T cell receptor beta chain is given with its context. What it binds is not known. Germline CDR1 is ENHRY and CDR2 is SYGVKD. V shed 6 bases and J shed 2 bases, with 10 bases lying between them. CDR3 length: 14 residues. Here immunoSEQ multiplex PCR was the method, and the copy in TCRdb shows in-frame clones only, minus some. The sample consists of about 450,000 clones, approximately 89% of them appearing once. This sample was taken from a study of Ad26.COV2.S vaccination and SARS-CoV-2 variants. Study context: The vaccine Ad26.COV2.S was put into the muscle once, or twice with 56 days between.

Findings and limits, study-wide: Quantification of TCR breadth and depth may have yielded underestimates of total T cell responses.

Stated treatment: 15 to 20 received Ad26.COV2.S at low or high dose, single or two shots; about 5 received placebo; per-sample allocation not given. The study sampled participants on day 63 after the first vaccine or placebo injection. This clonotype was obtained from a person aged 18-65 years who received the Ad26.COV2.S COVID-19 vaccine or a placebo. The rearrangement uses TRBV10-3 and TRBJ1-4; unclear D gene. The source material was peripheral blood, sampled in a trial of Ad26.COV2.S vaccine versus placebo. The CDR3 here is CAIREGGTNEKLFF. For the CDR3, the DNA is TGTGCCATCAGAGAGGGAGGTACTAATGAAAAACTGTTTTTT.